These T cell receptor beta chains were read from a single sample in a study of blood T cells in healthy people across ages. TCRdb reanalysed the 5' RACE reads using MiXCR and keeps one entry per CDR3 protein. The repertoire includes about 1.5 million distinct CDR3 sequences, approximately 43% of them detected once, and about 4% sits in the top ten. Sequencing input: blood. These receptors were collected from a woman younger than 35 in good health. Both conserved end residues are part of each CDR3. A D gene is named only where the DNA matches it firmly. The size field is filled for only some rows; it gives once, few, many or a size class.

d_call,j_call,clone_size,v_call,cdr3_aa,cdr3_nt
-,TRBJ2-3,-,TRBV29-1,CSGDSTDTQYF,TGCAGCGGGGACTCCACAGATACGCAGTATTTT
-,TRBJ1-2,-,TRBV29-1,CSVDKERTDGYTF,TGCAGCGTCGATAAAGAACGGACAGACGGCTACACCTTC
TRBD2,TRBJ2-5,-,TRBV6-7,CASSYWGTTQYF,TGTGCCAGCAGTTATTGGGGGACTACTCAGTACTTC
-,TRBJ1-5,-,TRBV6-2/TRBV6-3,CASTDRHSNQPQHF,TGTGCCAGCACCGACAGGCATAGCAATCAGCCCCAGCATTTT
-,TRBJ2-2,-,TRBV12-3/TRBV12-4,CASSFGGADTGELFF,TGTGCCAGCAGTTTTGGGGGGGCCGACACCGGGGAGCTGTTTTTT
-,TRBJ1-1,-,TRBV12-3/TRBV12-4,CASRVQNTEAFF,TGTGCCAGCAGGGTCCAGAACACTGAAGCTTTCTTT
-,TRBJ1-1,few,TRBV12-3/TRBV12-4,CASSLGVWTEAFF,TGTGCCAGCAGTTTAGGGGTGTGGACTGAAGCTTTCTTT
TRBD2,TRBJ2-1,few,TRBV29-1,CSAVSGGYYNEQFF,TGCAGCGCCGTCAGCGGGGGGTACTACAATGAGCAGTTCTTC
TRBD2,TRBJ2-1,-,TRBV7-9,CASSYPREGNEQFF,TGTGCCAGCAGCTACCCTCGGGAGGGAAATGAGCAGTTCTTC
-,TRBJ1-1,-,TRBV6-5,CASSYSRGSEAFF,TGTGCCAGCAGTTACTCTAGGGGTTCTGAAGCTTTCTTT
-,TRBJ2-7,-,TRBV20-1,CSARWRDAYEQYF,TGCAGTGCTAGATGGCGGGACGCTTACGAGCAGTACTTC
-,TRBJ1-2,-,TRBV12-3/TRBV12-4,CASSLGGPSNYGYTF,TGTGCCAGCAGTTTAGGCGGACCCTCTAACTATGGCTACACCTTC
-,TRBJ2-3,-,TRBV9,CASSVAAGQGNTQYF,TGTGCCAGCAGCGTAGCAGCAGGGCAGGGGAATACGCAGTATTTT
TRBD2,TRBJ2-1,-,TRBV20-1,CSARDSGLAGTRYNEQFF,TGCAGTGCTAGAGACTCCGGTTTAGCGGGGACCAGGTACAATGAGCAGTTCTTC
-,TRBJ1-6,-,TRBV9,CASSPGGRLNSPLHF,TGTGCCAGCAGCCCTGGGGGGCGGTTGAATTCACCCCTCCACTTT
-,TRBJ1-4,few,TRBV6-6,CASSYPGYLEKLFF,TGTGCCAGCAGTTACCCAGGTTACCTTGAAAAACTGTTTTTT
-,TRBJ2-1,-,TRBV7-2,CASSATGNSYEQFF,TGTGCCAGCAGCGCTACCGGGAACTCCTACGAGCAGTTCTTC
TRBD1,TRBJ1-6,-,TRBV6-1,CASRPRDRNSPLHF,TGTGCCAGCAGGCCCCGGGACAGGAATTCACCCCTCCACTTT
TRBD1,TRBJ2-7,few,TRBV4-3,CASSQDADWTGSSYEQYF,TGCGCCAGCAGCCAAGATGCGGACTGGACAGGAAGCTCCTACGAGCAGTACTTC
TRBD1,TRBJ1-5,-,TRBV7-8,CASSSQGGGQPQHF,TGTGCCAGCAGCTCCCAGGGGGGGGGACAGCCCCAGCATTTT
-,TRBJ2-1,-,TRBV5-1,CASSFRAIEYNEQFF,TGCGCCAGCAGCTTCCGCGCCATTGAATACAATGAGCAGTTCTTC
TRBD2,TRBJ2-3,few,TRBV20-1,CSAALAGRPGDTQYF,TGCAGTGCTGCCCTAGCGGGTAGGCCCGGGGATACGCAGTATTTT
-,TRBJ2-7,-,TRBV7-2,CASSKTHSSYEQYF,TGTGCCAGCAGCAAGACCCACAGCTCCTACGAGCAGTACTTC
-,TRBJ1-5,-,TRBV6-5,CASSRVPGGNQPQHF,TGTGCCAGCAGTCGGGTACCGGGAGGCAATCAGCCCCAGCATTTT